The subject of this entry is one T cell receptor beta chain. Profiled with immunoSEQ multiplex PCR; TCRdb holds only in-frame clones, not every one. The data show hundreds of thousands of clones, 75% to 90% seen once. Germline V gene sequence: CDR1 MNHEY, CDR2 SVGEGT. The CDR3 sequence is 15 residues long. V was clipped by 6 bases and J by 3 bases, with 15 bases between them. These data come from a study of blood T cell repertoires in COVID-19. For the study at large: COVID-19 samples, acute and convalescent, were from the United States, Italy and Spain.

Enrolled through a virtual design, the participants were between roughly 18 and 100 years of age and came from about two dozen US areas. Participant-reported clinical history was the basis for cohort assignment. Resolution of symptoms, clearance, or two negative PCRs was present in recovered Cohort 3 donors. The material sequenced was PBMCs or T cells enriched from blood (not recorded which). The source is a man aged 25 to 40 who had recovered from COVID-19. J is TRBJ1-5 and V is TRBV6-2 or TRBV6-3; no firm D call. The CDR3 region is CASSFLDGDNQPQHF. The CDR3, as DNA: TGTGCCAGCAGCTTTCTCGACGGAGACAATCAGCCCCAGCATTTT.